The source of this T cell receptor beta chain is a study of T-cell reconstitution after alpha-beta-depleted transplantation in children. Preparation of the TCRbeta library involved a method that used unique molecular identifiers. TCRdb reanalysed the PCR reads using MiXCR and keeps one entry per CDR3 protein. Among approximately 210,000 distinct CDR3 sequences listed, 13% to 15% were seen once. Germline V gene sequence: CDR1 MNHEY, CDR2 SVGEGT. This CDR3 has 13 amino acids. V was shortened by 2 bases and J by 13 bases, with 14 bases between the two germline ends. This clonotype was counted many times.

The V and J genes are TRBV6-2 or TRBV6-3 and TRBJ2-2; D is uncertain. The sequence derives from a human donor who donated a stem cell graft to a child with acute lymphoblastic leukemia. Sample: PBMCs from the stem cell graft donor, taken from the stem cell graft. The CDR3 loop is CASSYGRRLGLFF. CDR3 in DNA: TGTGCCAGCAGTTACGGGCGGCGGCTCGGGCTGTTTTTT.